The present T cell receptor (beta chain) was sequenced within a study of T-cell reconstitution after alpha-beta-depleted transplantation in children. Preparation of the TCRbeta library used unique molecular identifiers. TCRdb reanalysed the PCR reads using MiXCR and keeps one entry per CDR3 protein. This sample yields 610,000 or so distinct CDR3 sequences, of which more than 20% are seen a single time; under 45% belongs to the top ten. Details on this clonotype: Its antigen remains unidentified.

Study-wide points: A year post-transplant, T-cell counts and diversity derived mostly from newly produced T cells. Roughly two months post-transplant, alpha-beta T cells reportedly originated from several hundred graft clones that had expanded.

The specimen was PBMCs, collected before TCRalphabeta/CD19-depleted stem cell transplant. The origin of this receptor is a boy younger than two with Wiskott-Aldrich syndrome, due to receive a stem cell transplant.

CDR3 residues: CATSDPMTGRDTGELFF. CDR3 nucleotides: TGTGCCACCAGTGATCCCATGACAGGACGGGACACCGGGGAGCTGTTTTTT. The V gene is TRBV24-1, the J gene TRBJ2-2, with TRBD1 as a possible D gene (6 bases). The ends were cut back, 3 bases at V and 3 bases at J, with 16 bases in the middle. Germline CDR1 KGHDR, CDR2 SFDVKD. This CDR3 is 17 amino acids long.